The 3 T cell receptor beta chains below all came from one sample that was sequenced in a study of blood T cell repertoires in COVID-19. Some clones are missing from TCRdb's copy, which holds only in-frame ones; the method was immunoSEQ multiplex PCR. This sample has tens of thousands of clones, with 80% to 85% found just once. Sequencing was carried out using peripheral blood. The receptor source for this set is a human donor in a cohort sampled during active COVID-19.

In nucleotides, the CDR3 is TGCGCCAGCAGCGTGACCCCCCTAGCGGGGGGGCGGAATGAGCAGTTCTTC. Translated: CASSVTPLAGGRNEQFF. The rearrangement joins TRBV4-1 to TRBJ2-1; 12 positions match TRBD2. V gave up 5 bases and J gave up 7 bases; unmatched junction bases: 12. Germline V gene data show CDR1 as MGHRA and CDR2 as YSYEKL. This CDR3 is 17 amino acids long.

A few counts support this clone. In DNA, the CDR3 is TGTGCCAGCAGCCAAGATAAACGGGGGGGACGTACCGGGGAGCTGTTTTTT. Amino acid sequence: CASSQDKRGGRTGELFF. The V and J genes are TRBV3-1 (or the pseudogene TRBV3-2) and TRBJ2-2; 8 nucleotides align to TRBD2. V trimming: 0 bases; J trimming: 5 bases; junction bases outside the gene matches: 8. Germline lookup yields CDR1 LGHDT and CDR2 YNNKEL (reference sequence). CDR3 length: 17 amino acids.

Here the CDR3 DNA reads TGTGCCAGTGGAGCGTCTCGCTACAATGAGCAGTTCTTC. Residues: CASGASRYNEQFF. V usage is TRBV27 and J usage is TRBJ2-1, with D hard to call. Trimming pared 9 bases from V and 3 bases from J, leaving 12 bases between. Germline V gene data show CDR1 as MNHEY and CDR2 as SMNVEV (reference sequence). The length of the CDR3 is 13 residues.